This TCR beta chain was retrieved from a study of T cells after yellow fever vaccination. Study-level points and caveats: Of the clonotypes, a small share occurred in both CD4 and CD8 compartments. The secondary response peaked faster, at day 5 versus 15, but was weaker. A large majority of primary-vaccination clones showed up again after the booster (under 98% CD4, around 88% CD8).

As TCR cDNA was made by 5'RACE template switching, a universal primer site and UMIs were added. TCRdb called the 5' RACE reads again in MiXCR, with one record for every CDR3 protein. Of tens of thousands of distinct CDR3 sequences listed, 4.4% are singletons. Germline CDR1 PRHDT, CDR2 FYEKMQ (reference sequence). Trimming cost V 5 bases and J 2 bases, with 15 bases left between them. This CDR3 has 15 residues. This clonotype was recorded many times. Its antigen remains unidentified. The TCR sequence derives from a man between 25 and 39 years old who received the YFV17D yellow fever vaccine. The chain couples TRBV13 to TRBJ2-5, with no clear D. The sequencing used CD8+ T cells sorted from PBMCs, collected 5 days after the yellow fever booster vaccination. CDR3 in DNA: TGTGCCAGCAGCCTGGAGCCGGGCAGACAAGAGACCCAGTACTTC. Its translation: CASSLEPGRQETQYF.